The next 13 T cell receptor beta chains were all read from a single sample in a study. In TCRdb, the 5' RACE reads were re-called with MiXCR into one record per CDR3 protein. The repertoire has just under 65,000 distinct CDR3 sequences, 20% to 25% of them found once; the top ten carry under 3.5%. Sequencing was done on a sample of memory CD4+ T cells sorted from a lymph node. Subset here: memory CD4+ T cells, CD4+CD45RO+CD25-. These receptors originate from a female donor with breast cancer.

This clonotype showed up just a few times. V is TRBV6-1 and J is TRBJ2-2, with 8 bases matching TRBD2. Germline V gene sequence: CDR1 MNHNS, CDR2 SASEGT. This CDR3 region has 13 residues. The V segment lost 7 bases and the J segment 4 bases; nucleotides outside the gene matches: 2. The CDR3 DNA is TGTGCCAGCAAGCGGGAGACCACCGGGGAGCTGTTTTTT. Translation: CASKRETTGELFF.

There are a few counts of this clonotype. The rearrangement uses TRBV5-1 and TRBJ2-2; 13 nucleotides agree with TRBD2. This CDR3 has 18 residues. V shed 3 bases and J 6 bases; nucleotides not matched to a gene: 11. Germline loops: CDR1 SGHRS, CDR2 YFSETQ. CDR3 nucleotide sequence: TGCGCCAGCAGCTCTGGACTAGCGGGAGATGGGCTTCCCGGGGAGCTGTTTTTT. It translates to CASSSGLAGDGLPGELFF.

Here the CDR3 DNA reads TGTGCCAGCAGCTTATGGCTTGGTGAGCAGTTCTTC. Its protein product is CASSLWLGEQFF. The V gene is TRBV11-2, the J gene TRBJ2-1; D uncertain. V dropped 2 bases and J dropped 9 bases, with 8 bases sitting between them. Germline CDR1 and CDR2: SGHAT and FQNNGV. The CDR3 has 12 residues.

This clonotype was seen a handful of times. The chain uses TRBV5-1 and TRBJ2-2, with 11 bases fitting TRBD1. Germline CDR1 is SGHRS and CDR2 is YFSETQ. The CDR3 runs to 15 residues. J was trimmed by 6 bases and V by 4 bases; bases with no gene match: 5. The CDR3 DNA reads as TGCGCCAGCAGCCCCGGACAGGGGGCGGCCGGGGAGCTGTTTTTT. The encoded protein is CASSPGQGAAGELFF. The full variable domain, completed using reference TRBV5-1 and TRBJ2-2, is KAGVTQTPRYLIKTRGQQVTLSCSPISGHRSVSWYQQTPGQGLQFLFEYFSETQRNKGNFPGRFSGRQFSNSRSEMNVSTLELGDSALYLCASSPGQGAAGELFFGEGSRLTVL.

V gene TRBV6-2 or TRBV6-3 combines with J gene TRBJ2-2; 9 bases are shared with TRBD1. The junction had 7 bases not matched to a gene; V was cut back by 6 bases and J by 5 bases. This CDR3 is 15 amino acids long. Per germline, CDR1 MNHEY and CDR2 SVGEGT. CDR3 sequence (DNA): TGTGCCAGCAGGCTTACAGGGGGCGGGACCGGGGAGCTGTTTTTT. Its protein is CASRLTGGGTGELFF.

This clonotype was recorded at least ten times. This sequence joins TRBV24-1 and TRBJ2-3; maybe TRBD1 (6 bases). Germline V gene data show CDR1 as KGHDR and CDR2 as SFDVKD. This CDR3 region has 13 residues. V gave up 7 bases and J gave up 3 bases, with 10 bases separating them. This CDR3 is CATSLQGTDTQYF. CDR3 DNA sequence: TGTGCCACCAGCTTACAGGGAACAGATACGCAGTATTTT.

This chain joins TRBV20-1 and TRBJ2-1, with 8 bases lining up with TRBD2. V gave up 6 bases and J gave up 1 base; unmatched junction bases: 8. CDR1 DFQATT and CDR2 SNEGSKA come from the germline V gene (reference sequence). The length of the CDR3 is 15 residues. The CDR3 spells CSADPGLVSYNEQFF. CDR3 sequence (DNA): TGCAGTGCGGATCCGGGACTAGTGTCCTACAATGAGCAGTTCTTC.

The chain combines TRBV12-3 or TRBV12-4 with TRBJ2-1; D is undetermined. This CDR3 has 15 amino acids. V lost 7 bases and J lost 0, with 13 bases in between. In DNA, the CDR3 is TGTGCCAGCACCAAATTCATGAGCTCCTACAATGAGCAGTTCTTC. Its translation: CASTKFMSSYNEQFF.

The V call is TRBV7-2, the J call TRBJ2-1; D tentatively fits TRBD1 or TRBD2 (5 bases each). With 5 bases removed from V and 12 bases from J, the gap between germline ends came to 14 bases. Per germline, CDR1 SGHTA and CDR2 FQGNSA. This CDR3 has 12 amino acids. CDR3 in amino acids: CASSMRDGAQFF. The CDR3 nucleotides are TGTGCCAGCAGCATGAGGGACGGTGCGCAGTTCTTC.

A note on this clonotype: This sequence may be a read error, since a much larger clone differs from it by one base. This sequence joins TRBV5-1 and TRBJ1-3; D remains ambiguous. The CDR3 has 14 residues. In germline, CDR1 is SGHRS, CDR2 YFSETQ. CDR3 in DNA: TGCGCCAGCAGCTTGACCCTCTCTAGAAACACCATATATTTT. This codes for CASSLTLSRNTIYF.

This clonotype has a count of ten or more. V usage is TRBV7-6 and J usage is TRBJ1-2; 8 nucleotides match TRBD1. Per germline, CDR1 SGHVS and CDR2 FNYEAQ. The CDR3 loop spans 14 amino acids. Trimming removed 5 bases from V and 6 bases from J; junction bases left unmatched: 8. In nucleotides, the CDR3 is TGTGCCAGCAGCCCCCGGACAGGGTGGGATGGCTACACCTTC. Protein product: CASSPRTGWDGYTF.

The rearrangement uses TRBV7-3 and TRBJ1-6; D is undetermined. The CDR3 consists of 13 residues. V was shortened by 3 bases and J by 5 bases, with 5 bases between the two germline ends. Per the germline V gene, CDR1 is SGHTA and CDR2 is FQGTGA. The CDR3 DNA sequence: TGTGCCAGCAGCTTGGAGGATAATTCACCCCTCCACTTT. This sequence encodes CASSLEDNSPLHF.

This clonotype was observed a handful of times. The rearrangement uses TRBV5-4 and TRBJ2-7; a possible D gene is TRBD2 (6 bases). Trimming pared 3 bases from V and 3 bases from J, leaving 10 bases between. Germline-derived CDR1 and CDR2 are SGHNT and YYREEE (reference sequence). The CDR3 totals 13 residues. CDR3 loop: CASSSRGSYEQYF. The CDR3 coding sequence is TGTGCCAGCAGCTCTCGGGGGAGCTACGAGCAGTACTTC.